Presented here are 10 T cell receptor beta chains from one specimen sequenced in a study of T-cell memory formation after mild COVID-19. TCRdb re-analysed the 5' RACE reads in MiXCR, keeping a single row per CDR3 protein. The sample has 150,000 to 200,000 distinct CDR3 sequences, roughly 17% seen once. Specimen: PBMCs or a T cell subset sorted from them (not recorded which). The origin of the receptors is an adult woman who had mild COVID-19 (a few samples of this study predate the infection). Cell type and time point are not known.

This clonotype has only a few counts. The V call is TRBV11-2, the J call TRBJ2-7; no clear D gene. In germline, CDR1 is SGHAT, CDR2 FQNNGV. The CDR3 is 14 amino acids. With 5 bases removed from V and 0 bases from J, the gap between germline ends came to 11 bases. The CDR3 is CASSPRLLSYEQYF. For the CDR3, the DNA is TGTGCCAGCAGCCCCCGACTCCTCTCCTACGAGCAGTACTTC.

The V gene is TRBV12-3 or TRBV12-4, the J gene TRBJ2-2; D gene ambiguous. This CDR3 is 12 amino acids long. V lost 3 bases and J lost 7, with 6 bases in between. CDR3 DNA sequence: TGTGCCAGCAGTTTCGGCGGCGGGGAGCTGTTTTTT. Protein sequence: CASSFGGGELFF.

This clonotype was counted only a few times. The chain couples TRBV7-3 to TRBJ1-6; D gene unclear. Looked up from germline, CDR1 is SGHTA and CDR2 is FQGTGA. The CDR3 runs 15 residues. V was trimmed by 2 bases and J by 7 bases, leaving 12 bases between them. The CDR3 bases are TGTGCCAGCAGCTTAGGCAACCCAGAAAATTCACCCCTCCACTTT. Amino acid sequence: CASSLGNPENSPLHF.

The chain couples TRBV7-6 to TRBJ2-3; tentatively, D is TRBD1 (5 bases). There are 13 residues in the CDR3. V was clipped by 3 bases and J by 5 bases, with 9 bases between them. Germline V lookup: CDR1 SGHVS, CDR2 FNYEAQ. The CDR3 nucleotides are TGTGCCAGCAGCTTTAGGGGTTTAGATACGCAGTATTTT. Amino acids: CASSFRGLDTQYF.

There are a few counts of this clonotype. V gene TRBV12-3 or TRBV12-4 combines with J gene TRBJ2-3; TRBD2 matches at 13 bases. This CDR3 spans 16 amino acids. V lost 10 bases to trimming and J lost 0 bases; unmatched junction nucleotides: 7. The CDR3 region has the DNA TGTGCCATCAAACTAGCGGGGGGGCGAAGCACAGATACGCAGTATTTT. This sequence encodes CAIKLAGGRSTDTQYF.

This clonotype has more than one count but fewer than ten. CDR3 region: CASRGEAFF. In DNA form, the CDR3 reads TGTGCCAGCAGGGGTGAAGCTTTCTTT. V usage is TRBV6-1 and J usage is TRBJ1-1; unclear D gene. The CDR3 loop spans 9 amino acids. Germline loops: CDR1 MNHNS, CDR2 SASEGT. Trimming pared 6 bases from V and 7 bases from J, leaving 3 bases between.

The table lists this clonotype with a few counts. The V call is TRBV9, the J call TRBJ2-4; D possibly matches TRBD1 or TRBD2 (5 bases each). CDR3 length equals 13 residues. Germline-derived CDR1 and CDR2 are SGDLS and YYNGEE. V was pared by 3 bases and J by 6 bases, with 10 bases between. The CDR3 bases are TGTGCCAGCAGCGGCTCTGGGGGAAACATTCAGTACTTC. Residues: CASSGSGGNIQYF.

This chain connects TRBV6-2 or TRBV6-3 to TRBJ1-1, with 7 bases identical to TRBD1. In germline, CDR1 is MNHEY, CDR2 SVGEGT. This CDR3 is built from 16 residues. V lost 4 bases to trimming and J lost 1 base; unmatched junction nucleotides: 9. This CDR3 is CASSSPRGQPNTEAFF. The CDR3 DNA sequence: TGTGCCAGCAGTTCTCCCCGGGGACAGCCGAACACTGAAGCTTTCTTT.

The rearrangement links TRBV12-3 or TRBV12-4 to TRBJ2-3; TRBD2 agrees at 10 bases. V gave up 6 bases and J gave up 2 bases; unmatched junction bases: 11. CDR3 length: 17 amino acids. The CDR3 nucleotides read TGTGCCAGCAGCATCCTAGCGGGGGAACACTACACAGATACGCAGTATTTT. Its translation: CASSILAGEHYTDTQYF.

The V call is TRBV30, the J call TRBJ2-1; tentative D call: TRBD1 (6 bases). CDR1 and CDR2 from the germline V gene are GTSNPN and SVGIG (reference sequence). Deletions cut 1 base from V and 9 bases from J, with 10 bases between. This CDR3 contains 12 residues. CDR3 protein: CAWSAGVGEQFF. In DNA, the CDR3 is TGTGCCTGGAGTGCAGGGGTGGGTGAGCAGTTCTTC. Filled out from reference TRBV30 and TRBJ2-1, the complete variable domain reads SQTIHQWPATLVQPVGSPLSLECTVEGTSNPNLYWYRQAAGRGLQLLFYSVGIGQISSEVPQNLSASRPQDRQFILSSKKLLLSDSGFYLCAWSAGVGEQFFGPGTRLTVL.